This entry describes one T cell receptor (beta chain). CDR3 size: 15 residues. Germline V CDR1 and CDR2: SGHTA, FQGNSA. The ends lost 1 base at V and 4 bases at J; junction bases unmatched: 1. Authors' processing steps: Reference gene primers were amplified, and this amplification served to estimate nucleated cell counts. Sequencing used immunoSEQ multiplex PCR; TCRdb keeps in-frame clones, though not all of them. V, J and clone size were drawn from that table, and D and trimming were deduced from the DNA. The table includes 95,000 to 150,000 clones, about 79% detected once. This sample was included in a study of blood T cell repertoires in COVID-19. As for the study in general: Samples representing acute and convalescent COVID-19 were sourced from the United States, Italy and Spain. From T cells, B-cell-depleted T cells, or PBMCs came the material, which was cDNA or gDNA.

Input material: peripheral blood. The V and J genes are TRBV7-2 and TRBJ1-6; 7 positions agree with TRBD1. This TCR was recovered from a woman between 70 and 85 years old with acute or convalescent COVID-19. The CDR3 bases are TGTGCCAGCAGCTTAGGACAGGGTTATAATTCACCCCTCCACTTT. It specifies CASSLGQGYNSPLHF. Looking up the rest from reference TRBV7-2 and TRBJ1-6 gives the full variable domain: GAGVSQSPSNKVTEKGKDVELRCDPISGHTALYWYRQSLGQGLEFLIYFQGNSAPDKSGLPSDRFSAERTGGSVSTLTIQRTQQEDSAVYLCASSLGQGYNSPLHFGNGTRLTVT.